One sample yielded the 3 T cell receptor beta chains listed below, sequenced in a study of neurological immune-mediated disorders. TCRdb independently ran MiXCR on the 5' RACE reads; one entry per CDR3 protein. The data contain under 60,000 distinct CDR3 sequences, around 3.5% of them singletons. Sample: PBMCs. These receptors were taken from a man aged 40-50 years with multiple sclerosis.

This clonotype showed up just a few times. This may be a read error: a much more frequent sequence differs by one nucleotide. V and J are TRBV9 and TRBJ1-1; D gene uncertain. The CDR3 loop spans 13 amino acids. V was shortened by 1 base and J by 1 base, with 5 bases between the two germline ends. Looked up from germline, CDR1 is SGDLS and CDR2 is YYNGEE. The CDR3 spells CASSVNKNTEAFF. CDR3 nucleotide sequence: TGTGCCAGCAGCGTAAACAAGAACACTGAAGCTTTCTTT.

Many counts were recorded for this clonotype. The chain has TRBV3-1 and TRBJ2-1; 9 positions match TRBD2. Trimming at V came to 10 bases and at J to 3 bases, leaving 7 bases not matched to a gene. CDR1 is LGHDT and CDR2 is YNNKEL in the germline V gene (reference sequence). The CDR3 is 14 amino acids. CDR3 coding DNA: TGTGCCACCCAGCGGGGGGAGCTCTACAATGAGCAGTTCTTC. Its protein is CATQRGELYNEQFF.

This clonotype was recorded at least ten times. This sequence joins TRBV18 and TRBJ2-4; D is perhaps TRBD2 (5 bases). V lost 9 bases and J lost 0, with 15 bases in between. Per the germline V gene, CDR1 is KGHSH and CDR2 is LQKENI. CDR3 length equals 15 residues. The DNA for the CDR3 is TGTGCCAGTTCCGAAGCGGCCCTAGCCAAAAACATTCAGTACTTC. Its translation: CASSEAALAKNIQYF.